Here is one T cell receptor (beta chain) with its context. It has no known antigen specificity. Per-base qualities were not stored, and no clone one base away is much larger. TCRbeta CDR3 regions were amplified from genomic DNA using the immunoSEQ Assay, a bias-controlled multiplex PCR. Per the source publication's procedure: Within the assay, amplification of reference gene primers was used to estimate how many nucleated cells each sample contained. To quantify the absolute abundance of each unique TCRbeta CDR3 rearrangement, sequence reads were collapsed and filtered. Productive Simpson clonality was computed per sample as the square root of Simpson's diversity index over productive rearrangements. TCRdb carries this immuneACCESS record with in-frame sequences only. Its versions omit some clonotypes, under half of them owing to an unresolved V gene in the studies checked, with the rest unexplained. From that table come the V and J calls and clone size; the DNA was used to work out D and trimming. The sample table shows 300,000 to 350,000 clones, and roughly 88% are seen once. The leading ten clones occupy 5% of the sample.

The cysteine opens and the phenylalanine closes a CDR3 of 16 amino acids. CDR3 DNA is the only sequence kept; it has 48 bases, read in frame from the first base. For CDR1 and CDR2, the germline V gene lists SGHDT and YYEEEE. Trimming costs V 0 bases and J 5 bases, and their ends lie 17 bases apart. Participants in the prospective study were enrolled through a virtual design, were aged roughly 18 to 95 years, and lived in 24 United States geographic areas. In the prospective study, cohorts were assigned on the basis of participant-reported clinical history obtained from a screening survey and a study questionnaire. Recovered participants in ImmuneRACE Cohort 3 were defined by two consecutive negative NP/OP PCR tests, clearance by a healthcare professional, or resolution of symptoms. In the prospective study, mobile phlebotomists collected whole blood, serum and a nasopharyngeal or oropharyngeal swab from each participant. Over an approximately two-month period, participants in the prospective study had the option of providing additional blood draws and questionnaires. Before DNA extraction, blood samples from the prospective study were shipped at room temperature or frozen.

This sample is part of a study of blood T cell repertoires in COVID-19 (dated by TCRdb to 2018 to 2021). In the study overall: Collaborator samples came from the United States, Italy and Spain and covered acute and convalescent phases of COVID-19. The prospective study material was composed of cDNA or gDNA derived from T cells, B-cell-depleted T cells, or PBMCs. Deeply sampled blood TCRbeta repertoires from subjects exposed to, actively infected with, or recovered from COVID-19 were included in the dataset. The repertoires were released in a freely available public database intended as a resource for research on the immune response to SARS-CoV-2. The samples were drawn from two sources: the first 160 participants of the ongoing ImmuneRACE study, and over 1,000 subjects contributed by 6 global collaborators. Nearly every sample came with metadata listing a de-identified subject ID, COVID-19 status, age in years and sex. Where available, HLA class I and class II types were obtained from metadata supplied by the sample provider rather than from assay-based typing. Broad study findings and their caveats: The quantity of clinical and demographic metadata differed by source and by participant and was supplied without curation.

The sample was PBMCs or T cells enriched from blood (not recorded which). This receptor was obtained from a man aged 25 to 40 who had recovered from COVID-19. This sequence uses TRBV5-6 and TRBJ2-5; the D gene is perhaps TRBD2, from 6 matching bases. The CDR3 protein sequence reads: CASSLGTTGTGETQYF. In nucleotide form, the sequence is TGTGCCAGCAGCTTGGGGACTACAGGAACGGGGGAGACCCAGTACTTC.